This T cell receptor beta chain was observed in a study of T cell responses to AZD1222 COVID-19 vaccine. Study-wide results and limits: Recipients of AZD1222 seropositive at baseline numbered only 5 or 6. When two AZD1222 doses had been given, Spike-specific TCR breadth and depth rose. CD4 TCRs associated with vaccination spanned spike, dominating at 160-218 and 743-854.

Profiled with immunoSEQ multiplex PCR; TCRdb holds only in-frame clones, not every one. The sample lists roughly 120,000 clones; approximately 90% were seen once. Comments on this clone: The antigen remains undetermined.

Trimming left V 5 bases short and J 5 bases short, with 10 bases between. CDR1 is SEHNR and CDR2 is FQNEAQ in the germline V gene (reference sequence). The CDR3 runs 12 residues. Material: peripheral blood, obtained 28 days after the second AZD1222 dose. This chain links TRBV7-9 with TRBJ2-7, with unresolved D. The clonotype comes from an adult who received the AZD1222 COVID-19 vaccine. CDR3 residues: CASSLDRHEQYF. CDR3 nucleotide sequence: TGTGCCAGCAGCCTGGACCGTCACGAGCAGTACTTC.